The clone carrying this T cell receptor beta chain was recorded many times. The antigen remains unidentified. The entry originates in a study of neurological immune-mediated disorders. Notes on the study in general: Across subjects, expanded clones had no CDR3 amino acid sequences in common, pointing to private repertoires in all groups.

CDR1 MNHEY and CDR2 SVGAGI come from the germline V gene. V was trimmed by 5 bases and J by 7 bases, leaving 20 bases between them. This CDR3 region has 16 residues. Synthesis of cDNA used 5'RACE (with 10-nucleotide random UMIs). Every sequencing run drew on 15-18 subjects and yielded over 160 million TCR-beta sequences. TCRdb reprocessed the 5' RACE reads via MiXCR and lists one record per CDR3 protein. Among some 24,000 distinct CDR3 sequences listed, around an eighth were seen once. The sample consisted of PBMCs. This rearrangement joins TRBV6-5 to TRBJ1-4; D call uncertain. The sequence came from a woman aged 40 to 50 with HTLV-1-associated myelopathy (HAM/TSP). The CDR3 sequence: CASSLRSALGGEKLFF. The CDR3 DNA sequence: TGTGCCAGCAGTCTTCGGTCGGCCCTAGGTGGTGAAAAACTGTTTTTT.